Presented here are 32 T cell receptor beta chains from one specimen sequenced in a study of blood T cell repertoires in COVID-19. Assay used: immunoSEQ multiplex PCR; TCRdb lists only in-frame clones, some missing. There are approximately 90,000 clones in the sample; 65% to 80% occur only once, and over 40% lies in the top ten. The source material was peripheral blood. The source of these receptors is a human donor in a cohort sampled during active COVID-19.

The V gene is TRBV28, the J gene TRBJ2-1, with 7 positions matching TRBD2. CDR1 and CDR2 (germline): MDHEN, SYDVKM. This CDR3 has 14 amino acids. Trimming took 5 bases from V and 8 from J; bases not matched to a gene: 9. DNA for the CDR3: TGTGCCAGCAGTCAGGGACTACGGAGGGATGAGCAGTTCTTC. Translation gives CASSQGLRRDEQFF. The full variable domain, its missing parts supplied by reference TRBV28 and TRBJ2-1, is DVKVTQSSRYLVKRTGEKVFLECVQDMDHENMFWYRQDPGLGLRLIYFSYDVKMKEKGDIPEGYSVSREKKERFSLILESASTNQTSMYLCASSQGLRRDEQFFGPGTRLTVL.

The CDR3 bases are TGCGCCAGCAGCCAAGACCTCCAGTTTCCCTACGAGCAGTACTTC. Translated: CASSQDLQFPYEQYF. This chain links TRBV4-1 with TRBJ2-7; D is unresolved. V was trimmed by 0 bases and J by 2 bases, leaving 11 bases between them. The germline V gene has CDR1 MGHRA and CDR2 YSYEKL. The CDR3 spans 15 residues.

The chain is built from TRBV7-2 and TRBJ1-1; TRBD1 might be the D (5 bases). Trimming took off 5 bases at V and 2 bases at J, with 15 bases between the two ends. The germline CDR1 and CDR2 sequences are SGHTA and FQGNSA. This CDR3 has 15 residues. The CDR3 bases are TGTGCCAGCAGCCAGCAGGGCTTATCTAACACTGAAGCTTTCTTT. It specifies CASSQQGLSNTEAFF.

The chain carries TRBV6-6 and TRBJ1-2; tentative D call: TRBD1 (6 bases). V lost 5 bases and J lost 4, with 11 bases in between. CDR1 is MNHNY, CDR2 SVGAGI, per germline (reference sequence). The CDR3 sequence is 13 residues long. The CDR3 bases are TGTGCCAGCAGTCCAGGGGTCGGCTATGGCTACACCTTC. Translation gives CASSPGVGYGYTF.

This clone appeared a single time. V gene TRBV6-6 combines with J gene TRBJ2-1, with D tentatively TRBD1 (6 bases). V lost 7 bases and J lost 8, with 9 bases in between. The CDR3 is 11 amino acids. Germline CDR1 is MNHNY and CDR2 is SVGAGI (reference sequence). The CDR3 is CASTGVYEQFF. As DNA, the CDR3 is TGTGCCAGCACAGGGGTTTATGAGCAGTTCTTC.

The V and J genes are TRBV28 and TRBJ1-1, with 12 bases matching TRBD1. This CDR3 region has 15 residues. V lost 5 bases to trimming and J lost 6 bases; unmatched junction nucleotides: 7. Looked up from germline, CDR1 is MDHEN and CDR2 is SYDVKM. The CDR3 bases are TGTGCCAGCAGTCAAGGGGGGACAGGGGGCTCTGAAGCTTTCTTT. Amino acids: CASSQGGTGGSEAFF.

Many counts were recorded for this clone. The chain carries TRBV19 and TRBJ1-6, with 9 positions matching TRBD1. V shed 3 bases, J shed 5 bases, and the junction held 8 bases outside the gene matches. Germline CDR1 reads LNHDA; CDR2 reads SQIVND (reference sequence). The CDR3 is 17 amino acids. CDR3 nucleotide sequence: TGTGCCAGTAGTATCGACGCTGGGACAGGGAATAATTCACCCCTCCACTTT. It codes for CASSIDAGTGNNSPLHF.

This clone was observed at least ten times. This chain joins TRBV18 and TRBJ2-1; 13 bases align to TRBD2. Germline V gene lookup returns CDR1 KGHSH and CDR2 LQKENI. The V gene end was trimmed by 5 bases and the J gene end by 6 bases; junction bases not matched to a gene: 7. The CDR3 is made up of 16 amino acids. The CDR3 reads CASSFRTSGSFNEQFF. The DNA for the CDR3 is TGTGCCAGCTCATTCAGGACTAGCGGGAGTTTCAATGAGCAGTTCTTC.

CDR3 sequence (DNA): TGTGCCAGCAGCTTGCACGTTGGATGGACTAGGGATTACGGCGAGCAGTACTTC. Amino acids: CASSLHVGWTRDYGEQYF. This chain connects TRBV5-6 to TRBJ2-7; 7 bases align to TRBD2. Germline trimming cut 1 base from V and 6 bases from J; bases unmatched to any gene: 19. CDR1 is SGHDT, CDR2 YYEEEE, per germline. This CDR3 is built from 18 residues.

Comments on this clone: Other DNA sequences in this specimen translate into the identical CDR3. This rearrangement joins TRBV4-3 to TRBJ2-3; 9 bases agree with TRBD1. Per the germline V gene, CDR1 is LGHNA and CDR2 is YSLEER. The CDR3 is 15 amino acids. J was trimmed by 1 base and V by 1 base; bases with no gene match: 0. This chain's CDR3 is CASSQGQGGTDTQYF. CDR3 bases: TGCGCCAGCAGCCAAGGACAGGGGGGCACAGATACGCAGTATTTT.

The chain links TRBV28 to TRBJ2-7, with a weak D call TRBD2 (6 bases). Deletions cut 0 bases from V and 1 base from J, with 13 bases between. Germline loops: CDR1 MDHEN, CDR2 SYDVKM. This CDR3 is 16 amino acids long. In DNA form, the CDR3 reads TGTGCCAGCAGTTTATGGTCGGGGGTAAGATCCTACGAGCAGTACTTC. This sequence encodes CASSLWSGVRSYEQYF.

The gene calls are TRBV29-1 and TRBJ2-7; tentative D call: TRBD2 (6 bases). V dropped 4 bases and J dropped 1 base, with 17 bases sitting between them. There are 15 residues in the CDR3. Germline V gene data show CDR1 as SQVTM and CDR2 as ANQGSEA. CDR3 DNA sequence: TGCAGCGTTGCGTCTGGGACGGGGGTTTCCTACGAGCAGTACTTC. Translating it yields CSVASGTGVSYEQYF.

The genes are TRBV4-1 and TRBJ1-2; tentatively, D is TRBD1 (5 bases). The length of the CDR3 is 14 residues. Between the trimmed V and J ends, which lost 0 bases and 6 bases, there was a span of 11 bases. Per germline, CDR1 MGHRA and CDR2 YSYEKL. CDR3 sequence: CASSQEGRVDGYTF. CDR3 nucleotide sequence: TGCGCCAGCAGCCAAGAAGGCAGGGTCGATGGCTACACCTTC.

This chain uses TRBV28 with TRBJ2-7, with D perhaps matching TRBD1 (6 bases). From germline, CDR1 is MDHEN and CDR2 SYDVKM. CDR3 length equals 13 residues. V lost 2 bases to trimming and J lost 3 bases, with 8 bases between them. CDR3 protein: CASSLLRGYEQYF. For the CDR3, the DNA is TGTGCCAGCAGTTTACTCAGGGGCTACGAGCAGTACTTC.

The chain uses TRBV14 and TRBJ2-5; 9 positions match TRBD1. The CDR3 is 11 amino acids. J lost 14 bases, V lost 1 base, and 2 bases had no gene match. Per the germline V gene, CDR1 is SGHDN and CDR2 is FVKESK. The CDR3 nucleotides are TGTGCCAGCAGCCAAGGGACAGGGGAATACTTC. It encodes CASSQGTGEYF.

This clone was observed a few times. The chain links TRBV14 to TRBJ1-1; D is possibly TRBD1 (6 bases). The CDR3 has 15 amino acids. V dropped 3 bases and J dropped 1 base, with 12 bases sitting between them. Germline assignment: CDR1 SGHDN and CDR2 FVKESK. CDR3 sequence (DNA): TGTGCCAGCAGCCATAACAGGGTGAAGAACACTGAAGCTTTCTTT. Its protein is CASSHNRVKNTEAFF.

The chain combines TRBV28 with TRBJ2-7; D might be TRBD2 (7 bases). V was trimmed by 4 bases and J by 4 bases, leaving 11 bases between them. Germline values: CDR1 MDHEN, CDR2 SYDVKM. CDR3 length: 13 residues. This CDR3 is CASSWGGGYEQYF. CDR3 sequence (DNA): TGTGCCAGCAGTTGGGGAGGGGGTTACGAGCAGTACTTC.

This clone was counted once. The gene calls are TRBV18 and TRBJ2-3; the match to TRBD2 covers 10 bases. The CDR3 is 16 residues long. Germline trimming cut 6 bases from V and 2 bases from J; bases unmatched to any gene: 8. CDR1 and CDR2 from the germline V gene are KGHSH and LQKENI. The CDR3 DNA reads TGTGCCAGCTCTACCGGGACTAGCGCCAACACAGATACGCAGTATTTT. Translation gives CASSTGTSANTDTQYF.

This chain connects TRBV6-5 to TRBJ1-2, with 8 bases lining up with TRBD1. The germline V gene encodes CDR1 MNHEY and CDR2 SVGAGI. Losses at the gene ends were 7 bases for V and 7 bases for J; bases not matched to a gene: 8. This CDR3 contains 13 residues. CDR3 residues: CASNVQGAIGYTF. The CDR3 region has the DNA TGTGCCAGCAATGTCCAGGGGGCAATTGGCTACACCTTC.

This clone came up once. V is TRBV28 and J is TRBJ2-2; D remains ambiguous. Trimming took off 2 bases at V and 4 bases at J, with 11 bases between the two ends. This CDR3 comprises 15 residues. Germline V CDR1 and CDR2: MDHEN, SYDVKM. Here the CDR3 reads CASSLRLGITGELFF. The DNA of the CDR3 is TGTGCCAGCAGTTTACGGCTAGGTATCACCGGGGAGCTGTTTTTT.

The rearrangement links TRBV5-1 to TRBJ2-7; D not certain. Trimming shortened V by 1 base and J by 5 bases, and 13 bases separated the two germline ends. Germline V gene sequence: CDR1 SGHRS, CDR2 YFSETQ. The CDR3 consists of 14 residues. The CDR3 sequence is CASSLIQVKDEQYF. In nucleotides, the CDR3 is TGCGCCAGCAGCTTGATCCAGGTGAAGGACGAGCAGTACTTC.

The chain employs TRBV28 and TRBJ2-7; D possibly corresponds to TRBD2 (5 bases). Trimming cost V 2 bases and J 13 bases, with 9 bases left between them. This CDR3 has 10 amino acids. From germline, CDR1 is MDHEN and CDR2 SYDVKM. The CDR3 reads CASSLGRTYF. In DNA form, the CDR3 reads TGTGCCAGCAGTTTAGGAAGGACTTACTTC.

The rearrangement links TRBV27 to TRBJ2-7; unclear D gene. CDR1 is MNHEY, CDR2 SMNVEV, per germline (reference sequence). The CDR3 extends over 13 amino acids. Trimming shortened V by 2 bases and J by 3 bases, and 8 bases separated the two germline ends. The CDR3: CASSLGQLYEQYF. In DNA, the CDR3 is TGTGCCAGCAGTTTAGGGCAGCTCTACGAGCAGTACTTC.

The chain links TRBV15 to TRBJ2-1; D remains unclear. The V gene's germline CDR1 is LNHNV and CDR2 YYDKDF (reference sequence). This CDR3 has 13 amino acids. Trimming took 1 base from V and 9 from J, leaving 10 bases between them. The CDR3 sequence is CATSRGLAVEQFF. CDR3 bases: TGTGCCACCAGCAGAGGGCTGGCTGTTGAGCAGTTCTTC.

This chain connects TRBV7-9 to TRBJ2-3; 12 positions match TRBD2. Germline CDR1 is SEHNR and CDR2 is FQNEAQ (reference sequence). The V gene end was trimmed by 5 bases and the J gene end by 2 bases; junction bases not matched to a gene: 5. The CDR3 runs to 16 residues. The CDR3 is CASSLGLAGNTDTQYF. CDR3 bases: TGTGCCAGCAGCCTGGGACTAGCGGGCAACACAGATACGCAGTATTTT.

The V and J genes are TRBV15 and TRBJ2-1; 12 bases agree with TRBD2. V was clipped by 8 bases and J by 7 bases; unmatched bases: 6. CDR1 and CDR2 from the germline V gene are LNHNV and YYDKDF (reference sequence). The length of the CDR3 is 14 residues. The CDR3 region has the DNA TGTGCCACCGCTCGGACTAGCGGGAAAAATGAGCAGTTCTTC. Its protein product is CATARTSGKNEQFF. The complete variable domain, with remaining parts taken from reference TRBV15 and TRBJ2-1, reads DAMVIQNPRYQVTQFGKPVTLSCSQTLNHNVMYWYQQKSSQAPKLLFHYYDKDFNNEADTPDNFQSRRPNTSFCFLDIRSPGLGDTAMYLCATARTSGKNEQFFGPGTRLTVL.

This clone was recorded once. The CDR3 sequence is CASSVARGYQETQYF. CDR3 coding DNA: TGTGCCAGCAGCGTAGCTCGGGGATACCAAGAGACCCAGTACTTC. The chain has TRBV9 and TRBJ2-5, with a tentative D call TRBD2 (5 bases). The CDR3 spans 15 residues. Germline CDR1 and CDR2: SGDLS and YYNGEE. The germline V and J ends were trimmed by 0 bases and 0 bases, with 9 bases remaining between them. The whole variable domain, remainder taken from reference TRBV9 and TRBJ2-5, is DSGVTQTPKHLITATGQRVTLRCSPRSGDLSVYWYQQSLDQGLQFLIQYYNGEERAKGNILERFSAQQFPDLHSELNLSSLELGDSALYFCASSVARGYQETQYFGPGTRLLVL.

This chain uses TRBV12-3 or TRBV12-4 with TRBJ2-7; D is perhaps TRBD1 (6 bases). The ends were cut back, 6 bases at V and 4 bases at J, with 10 bases in the middle. This CDR3 is 12 amino acids long. The CDR3 DNA follows: TGTGCCAGCAGGGGACAAATATACGAGCAGTACTTC. Amino acid sequence: CASRGQIYEQYF.

CDR3 DNA: TGTGCCAGCTCAAGCCGACAGGGAAGCTCCTACAATGAGCAGTTCTTC. It yields the protein CASSSRQGSSYNEQFF. V usage is TRBV18 and J usage is TRBJ2-1; 7 nucleotides line up with TRBD1. Germline V gives CDR1 KGHSH, CDR2 LQKENI. CDR3 size: 16 residues. The V segment lost 5 bases and the J segment 0 bases; nucleotides outside the gene matches: 7.

J is TRBJ1-2 and V is TRBV9; 9 bases match TRBD1. Trimming removed 4 bases from V and 0 bases from J; junction bases left unmatched: 10. The V gene's germline CDR1 is SGDLS and CDR2 YYNGEE. This CDR3 is 17 amino acids long. CDR3 region: CASSPRQGVLTNYGYTF. The CDR3 DNA sequence: TGTGCCAGCAGCCCACGACAGGGGGTACTGACTAACTATGGCTACACCTTC.

This chain uses TRBV7-2 with TRBJ1-2; possible D gene TRBD1, 5 bases. Germline V gene data show CDR1 as SGHTA and CDR2 as FQGNSA. CDR3 length equals 12 residues. The V end lost 5 bases, the J end lost 8 bases, and 12 bases lay between the germline ends. The CDR3 bases are TGTGCCAGCAGCCAGCAGGGTAGGGGCTACACCTTC. Protein: CASSQQGRGYTF.

The V call is TRBV5-1, the J call TRBJ2-3; 12 bases agree with TRBD2. J gave up 4 bases and V 0 bases, and 9 bases lay outside the gene matches. This CDR3 is 18 amino acids long. Germline values: CDR1 SGHRS, CDR2 YFSETQ. DNA of the CDR3: TGCGCCAGCAGCTTGGTTGCTAGCGGGAGGGCCGGGGCAGATACGCAGTATTTT. Protein: CASSLVASGRAGADTQYF.